Described below is a single T cell receptor beta chain sequence and its context. Its antigen is unidentified. The sample belongs to a study of response to subunit inactivated influenza vaccine. General study findings and limits: Authors suggested each seasonal influenza vaccination recruits few new T cells.

V shed 4 bases and J shed 3 bases, with 14 bases lying between them. Germline V gene data show CDR1 as SGHTA and CDR2 as FQGNSA. CDR3 length equals 15 residues. Using its own MiXCR run on the RT-PCR reads, TCRdb lists one record per CDR3 protein. The sample includes 500,000 to 550,000 distinct CDR3 sequences, approximately 7.1% of them seen just once. The rearrangement links TRBV7-2 to TRBJ2-3; D could derive from TRBD1 or TRBD2 (5 bases each). The source material was PBMCs from blood, sampled less than 30 months after vaccination. The origin of this receptor is a man between 45 and 75 years old who received an inactivated influenza vaccine. The CDR3 sequence is CASSSQVGVTDTQYF. DNA of the CDR3: TGTGCCAGCAGCTCCCAAGTGGGGGTGACAGATACGCAGTATTTT.